Below, 22 T cell receptor beta chains from the same sample are listed, as sequenced in a study of cytomegalovirus exposure and HLA in healthy donors. Both 60 Vbeta primers and 13 Jbeta primers went into the PCR. Clones were read by immunoSEQ multiplex PCR, and TCRdb kept only the in-frame ones, dropping some. Altogether more than 100,000 clones are present, 79% being singletons, with the ten largest covering 4%. Sequenced: PBMCs. The receptors here all came from a man between 45 and 60 years old in good health and CMV-seropositive.

V and J are TRBV5-4 and TRBJ2-3; 15 nucleotides match TRBD2. This CDR3 is 18 amino acids long. CDR1 is SGHNT and CDR2 is YYREEE in the germline V gene (reference sequence). Trimming cost V 0 bases and J 10 bases; bases outside gene matches: 12. For the CDR3, the DNA is TGTGCCAGCAGCTTGGATGGGACTAGCGGGAGGCGTTCAGGGCCGCAGTATTTT. It is translated as CASSLDGTSGRRSGPQYF.

The CDR3 spells CASSAGLAMTDTQYF. CDR3 coding DNA: TGTGCCAGCAGTGCCGGACTAGCTATGACAGATACGCAGTATTTT. V and J are TRBV28 and TRBJ2-3; 8 bases are a match to TRBD2. This CDR3 is built from 15 residues. The V gene end was trimmed by 5 bases and the J gene end by 3 bases; junction bases not matched to a gene: 7. Per the germline V gene, CDR1 is MDHEN and CDR2 is SYDVKM.

The genes are TRBV5-4 and TRBJ2-2, with D hard to call. Trimming stripped 4 bases from V and 2 bases from J, with 12 bases between. The V gene's germline CDR1 is SGHNT and CDR2 YYREEE (reference sequence). The CDR3 is 15 amino acids. CDR3 sequence: CASSAGGRNTGELFF. In nucleotides, the CDR3 is TGTGCCAGCAGCGCTGGTGGGCGTAACACCGGGGAGCTGTTTTTT.

J is TRBJ2-3 and V is TRBV27; TRBD1 matches 9 bases. With V trimmed by 3 bases and J by 1 base, 2 bases remained unmatched. This CDR3 is built from 15 residues. Germline values: CDR1 MNHEY, CDR2 SMNVEV (reference sequence). CDR3 sequence: CASSLNRGRTDTQYF. The CDR3 bases are TGTGCCAGCAGTTTGAACAGGGGGCGCACAGATACGCAGTATTTT.

This clone came up a few times. The chain couples TRBV19 to TRBJ2-7, with 9 nucleotides matching TRBD1. Trimming at V came to 3 bases and at J to 3 bases, leaving 6 bases not matched to a gene. The germline CDR1 and CDR2 sequences are LNHDA and SQIVND (reference sequence). The CDR3 has 15 residues. This chain's CDR3 is CASSMRPGQGYEQYF. CDR3 nucleotides: TGTGCCAGTAGTATGCGACCGGGACAGGGCTACGAGCAGTACTTC.

The V gene is TRBV5-5, the J gene TRBJ2-7, with 9 bases matching TRBD2. CDR3 length: 16 residues. Per germline, CDR1 SGHKS and CDR2 YYEKEE (reference sequence). J gave up 3 bases and V 4 bases, and 11 bases lay outside the gene matches. DNA for the CDR3: TGTGCCAGCAGCCCAAGTGGTGGTAGCGGGAGCTACGAGCAGTACTTC. Translation gives CASSPSGGSGSYEQYF.

The chain carries TRBV30 and TRBJ2-1; possible D gene TRBD2, 5 bases. This CDR3 comprises 16 residues. With 2 bases removed from V and 4 bases from J, the gap between germline ends came to 18 bases. The germline gives CDR1 GTSNPN, CDR2 SVGIG (reference sequence). CDR3 sequence reads: CAWSPEAGLEYNEQFF. The CDR3 coding sequence is TGTGCCTGGAGTCCGGAGGCGGGCCTCGAGTACAATGAGCAGTTCTTC. The complete variable domain, with remaining parts taken from reference TRBV30 and TRBJ2-1, reads SQTIHQWPATLVQPVGSPLSLECTVEGTSNPNLYWYRQAAGRGLQLLFYSVGIGQISSEVPQNLSASRPQDRQFILSSKKLLLSDSGFYLCAWSPEAGLEYNEQFFGPGTRLTVL.

In its sample, this clone was seen once. This chain connects TRBV21-1 to TRBJ2-7; the tabulated D call, TRBD2, remains unverified against the DNA. TRBV21-1 counts as a pseudogene. This CDR3 comprises 15 residues. The CDR3 protein is CASSIETSGAHEQYF. The CDR3 coding sequence is TGTGCCAGCAGCATTGAGACTAGCGGGGCCCACGAGCAGTACTTC.

The CDR3 spells CASSLATRTDTQYF. The CDR3 nucleotides are TGTGCCAGCAGTTTGGCGACACGCACAGATACGCAGTATTTT. The V and J genes are TRBV27 and TRBJ2-3; D is undetermined. CDR1 MNHEY and CDR2 SMNVEV come from the germline V gene (reference sequence). The V end was cut by 3 bases, the J end by 1 base, with 8 bases between. The CDR3 loop spans 14 amino acids.

The V gene is TRBV21-1, the J gene TRBJ2-7; the D call in the table, TRBD2, was not verified against the DNA. TRBV21-1 is shown as a pseudogene. The CDR3 runs to 12 residues. The DNA for the CDR3 is TGTGCCACCCTAGCGGGGTCCTACGAGCAGTACTTC. Amino acids: CATLAGSYEQYF.

In its sample, this clone was seen a few times. The chain employs TRBV6-6 and TRBJ2-7, with TRBD2 matching 8 bases. The CDR3 runs to 14 residues. The V and J ends lost 6 bases and 2 bases, in that order; junction bases with no gene match: 6. Germline V gene sequence: CDR1 MNHNY, CDR2 SVGAGI (reference sequence). This chain's CDR3 is CASRTGGGAYEQYF. CDR3 bases: TGTGCCAGCAGGACGGGAGGGGGTGCCTACGAGCAGTACTTC.

The rearrangement links TRBV7-3 to TRBJ2-1; 14 positions agree with TRBD2. Looked up from germline, CDR1 is SGHTA and CDR2 is FQGTGA. V lost 5 bases, J lost 10 bases, and 7 bases stayed unmatched. The CDR3 has 15 residues. CDR3 nucleotides: TGTGCCAGCAGCCCCGGACTAGCGGGAGGCCGGGAGCAGTTCTTC. Residues: CASSPGLAGGREQFF.

Here the CDR3 reads CASSFYGLAGVISKNIQYF. CDR3 DNA: TGTGCCAGCAGTTTTTACGGACTAGCGGGAGTGATCTCCAAAAACATTCAGTACTTC. This chain joins TRBV27 and TRBJ2-4, with TRBD2 identical over 13 bases. V dropped 3 bases and J dropped 2; count of bases not matched to a gene: 10. Germline lookup yields CDR1 MNHEY and CDR2 SMNVEV (reference sequence). The CDR3 covers 19 residues.

The chain recombines TRBV4-2 with TRBJ2-4; TRBD2 might be the D (7 bases). The CDR3 consists of 15 residues. The V gene's germline CDR1 is LGHNA and CDR2 YNFKEQ. V gave up 2 bases and J gave up 7 bases, with 15 bases separating them. The CDR3 is CASSQKGGPGNIQYF. As DNA, the CDR3 is TGTGCCAGCAGCCAAAAGGGGGGGCCTGGGAACATTCAGTACTTC.

The CDR3 region has the DNA TGTGCCAGCAGTCGGCCGGGGGGGAAAGCTTTCTTT. Translation gives CASSRPGGKAFF. The chain employs TRBV6-5 and TRBJ1-1; TRBD1 is a possible D gene (5 bases). This CDR3 region has 12 residues. V was clipped by 5 bases and J by 9 bases, with 13 bases between them. The V gene's germline CDR1 is MNHEY and CDR2 SVGAGI.

This clone was seen a few times. The J gene is TRBJ2-3, the V gene TRBV6-1; D is perhaps TRBD2 (5 bases). The V gene's germline CDR1 is MNHNS and CDR2 SASEGT. The CDR3 has 11 amino acids. The germline V and J ends were trimmed by 7 bases and 4 bases, with 6 bases remaining between them. The CDR3 coding sequence is TGTGCCAGCACTAGCCCAGATACGCAGTATTTT. Amino acids: CASTSPDTQYF.

This chain joins TRBV9 and TRBJ2-2, with D uncertain. Trimming cost V 1 base and J 1 base, with 5 bases left between them. Germline loops: CDR1 SGDLS, CDR2 YYNGEE. CDR3 length: 14 residues. In DNA form, the CDR3 reads TGTGCCAGCAGCGTATCATTGAACACCGGGGAGCTGTTTTTT. It translates to CASSVSLNTGELFF.

V is TRBV6-5 and J is TRBJ1-3; D unclear. The CDR3 runs to 15 residues. Trimming removed 2 bases from V and 0 bases from J, with 8 bases in between. From germline, CDR1 is MNHEY and CDR2 SVGAGI. The CDR3, as DNA: TGTGCCAGCAGTTACAGCTTAGTCTCTGGAAACACCATATATTTT. As protein: CASSYSLVSGNTIYF.

CDR3 nucleotides: TGTGCCACCAGCAGAGAAACGGGGGGGGTCTACAATGAGCAGTTCTTC. This codes for CATSRETGGVYNEQFF. The rearrangement links TRBV15 to TRBJ2-1; 8 bases map to TRBD2. V gave up 0 bases and J gave up 3 bases; unmatched junction bases: 4. Germline CDR1 is LNHNV and CDR2 is YYDKDF (reference sequence). The CDR3 has 16 amino acids. Supplemented by reference TRBV15 and TRBJ2-1, the full variable domain reads DAMVIQNPRYQVTQFGKPVTLSCSQTLNHNVMYWYQQKSSQAPKLLFHYYDKDFNNEADTPDNFQSRRPNTSFCFLDIRSPGLGDTAMYLCATSRETGGVYNEQFFGPGTRLTVL.

V is TRBV13 and J is TRBJ2-7; the D gene is possibly TRBD1 (5 bases). Germline V gene sequence: CDR1 PRHDT, CDR2 FYEKMQ (reference sequence). V lost 0 bases and J 3 bases, leaving 18 bases between the germline ends. The CDR3 runs 17 residues. In DNA, the CDR3 is TGTGCCAGCAGCTTAGGTTCCCCCACTCAGGGAAGCTACGAGCAGTACTTC. Translation: CASSLGSPTQGSYEQYF.

This clone was seen just once. This CDR3 is CASSWGSGRSAGELFF. The CDR3 bases are TGTGCCAGCAGCTGGGGTAGCGGGAGGTCCGCCGGGGAGCTGTTTTTT. V gene TRBV11-2 combines with J gene TRBJ2-2, with 10 bases fitting TRBD2. The ends lost 4 bases at V and 6 bases at J; junction bases unmatched: 8. The CDR3 totals 16 residues. Germline V gene lookup returns CDR1 SGHAT and CDR2 FQNNGV. Full variable domain (rest looked up from reference TRBV11-2 and TRBJ2-2): EAGVAQSPRYKIIEKRQSVAFWCNPISGHATLYWYQQILGQGPKLLIQFQNNGVVDDSQLPKDRFSAERLKGVDSTLKIQPAKLEDSAVYLCASSWGSGRSAGELFFGEGSRLTVL.

This clone was detected only a few times. The chain has TRBV4-3 and TRBJ2-5; no clear D gene. CDR3 length equals 16 residues. The germline V and J ends were trimmed by 2 bases and 1 base, with 14 bases remaining between them. In germline, CDR1 is LGHNA, CDR2 YSLEER. The CDR3 region has the DNA TGCGCCAGCAGCCAATCCGTGGCCGACACCCAAGAGACCCAGTACTTC. Protein product: CASSQSVADTQETQYF.